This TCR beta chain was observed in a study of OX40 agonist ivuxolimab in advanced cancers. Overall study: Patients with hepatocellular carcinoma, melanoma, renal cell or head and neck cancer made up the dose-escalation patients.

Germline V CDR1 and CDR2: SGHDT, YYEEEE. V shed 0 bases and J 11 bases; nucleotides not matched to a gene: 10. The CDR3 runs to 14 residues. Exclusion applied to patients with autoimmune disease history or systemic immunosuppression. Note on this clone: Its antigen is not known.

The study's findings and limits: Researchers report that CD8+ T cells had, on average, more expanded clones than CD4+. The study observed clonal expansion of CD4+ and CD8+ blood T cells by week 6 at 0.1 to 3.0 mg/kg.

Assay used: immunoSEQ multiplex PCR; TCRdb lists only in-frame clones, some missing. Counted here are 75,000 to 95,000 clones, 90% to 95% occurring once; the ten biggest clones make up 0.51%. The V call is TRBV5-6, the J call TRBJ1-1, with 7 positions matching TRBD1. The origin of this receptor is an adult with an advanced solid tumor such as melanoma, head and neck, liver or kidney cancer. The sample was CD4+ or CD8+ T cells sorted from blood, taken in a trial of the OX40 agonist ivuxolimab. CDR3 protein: CASSLAGGQGGAFF. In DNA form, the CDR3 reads TGTGCCAGCAGCTTGGCTGGGGGCCAGGGGGGGGCTTTCTTT.